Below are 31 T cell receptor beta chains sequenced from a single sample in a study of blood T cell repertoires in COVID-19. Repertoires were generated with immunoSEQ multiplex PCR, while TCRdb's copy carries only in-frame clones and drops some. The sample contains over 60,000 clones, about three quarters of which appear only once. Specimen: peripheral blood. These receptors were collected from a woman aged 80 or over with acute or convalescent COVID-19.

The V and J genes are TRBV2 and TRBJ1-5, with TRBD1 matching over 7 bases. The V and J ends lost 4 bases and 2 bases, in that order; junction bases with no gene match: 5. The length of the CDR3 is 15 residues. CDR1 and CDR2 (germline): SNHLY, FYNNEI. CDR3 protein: CASSGDSRGNQPQHF. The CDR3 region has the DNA TGTGCCAGCAGTGGGGACAGCCGGGGCAATCAGCCCCAGCATTTT.

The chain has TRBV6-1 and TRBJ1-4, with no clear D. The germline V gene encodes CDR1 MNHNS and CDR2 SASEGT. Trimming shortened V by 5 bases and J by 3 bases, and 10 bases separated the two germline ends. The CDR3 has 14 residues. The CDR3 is CASSSGRSNEKLFF. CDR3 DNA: TGTGCCAGCAGTTCCGGCAGGTCTAATGAAAAACTGTTTTTT.

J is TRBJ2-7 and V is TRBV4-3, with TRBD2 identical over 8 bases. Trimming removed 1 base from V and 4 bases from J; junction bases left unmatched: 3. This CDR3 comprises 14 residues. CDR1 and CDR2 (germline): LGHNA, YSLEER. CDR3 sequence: CASSQGLARYEQYF. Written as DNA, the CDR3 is TGCGCCAGCAGCCAAGGACTAGCGAGGTACGAGCAGTACTTC.

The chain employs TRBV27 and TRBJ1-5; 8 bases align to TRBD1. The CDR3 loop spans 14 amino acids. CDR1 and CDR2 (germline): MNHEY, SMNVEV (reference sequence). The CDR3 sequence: CATQGAGGNQPQHF. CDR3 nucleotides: TGTGCAACTCAGGGGGCAGGTGGCAATCAGCCCCAGCATTTT.

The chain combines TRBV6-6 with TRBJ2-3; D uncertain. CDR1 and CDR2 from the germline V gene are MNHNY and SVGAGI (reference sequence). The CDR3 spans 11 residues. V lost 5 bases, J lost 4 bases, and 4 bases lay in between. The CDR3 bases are TGTGCCAGCAGTAGCGCAGATACGCAGTATTTT. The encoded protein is CASSSADTQYF.

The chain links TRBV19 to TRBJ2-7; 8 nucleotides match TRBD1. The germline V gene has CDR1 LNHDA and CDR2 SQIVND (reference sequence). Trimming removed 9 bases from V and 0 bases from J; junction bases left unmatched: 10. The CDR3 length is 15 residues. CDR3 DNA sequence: TGTGCCAGCGGGACAGGCAATTTCAACTCCTACGAGCAGTACTTC. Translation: CASGTGNFNSYEQYF.

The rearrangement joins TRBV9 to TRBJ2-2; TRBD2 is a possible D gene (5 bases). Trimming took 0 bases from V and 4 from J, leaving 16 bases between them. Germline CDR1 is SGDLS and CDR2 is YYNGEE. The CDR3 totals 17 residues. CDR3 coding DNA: TGTGCCAGCAGCGTAGGGTTGGGAGTTGTAGGCACCGGGGAGCTGTTTTTT. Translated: CASSVGLGVVGTGELFF. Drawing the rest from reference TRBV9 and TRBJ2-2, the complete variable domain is DSGVTQTPKHLITATGQRVTLRCSPRSGDLSVYWYQQSLDQGLQFLIQYYNGEERAKGNILERFSAQQFPDLHSELNLSSLELGDSALYFCASSVGLGVVGTGELFFGEGSRLTVL.

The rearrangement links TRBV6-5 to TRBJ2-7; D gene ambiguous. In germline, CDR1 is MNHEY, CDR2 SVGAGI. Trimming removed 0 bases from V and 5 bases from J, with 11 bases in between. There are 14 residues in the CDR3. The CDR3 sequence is CASSYSQSADEQYF. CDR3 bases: TGTGCCAGCAGTTACTCGCAGTCGGCGGACGAGCAGTACTTC.

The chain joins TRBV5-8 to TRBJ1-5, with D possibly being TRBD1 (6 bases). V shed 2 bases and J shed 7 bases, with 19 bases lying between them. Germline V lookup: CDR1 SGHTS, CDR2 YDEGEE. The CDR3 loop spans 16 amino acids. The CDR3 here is CASSLVGQGLRQPQHF. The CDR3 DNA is TGTGCCAGCAGCTTAGTGGGTCAGGGGTTGCGGCAGCCCCAGCATTTT.

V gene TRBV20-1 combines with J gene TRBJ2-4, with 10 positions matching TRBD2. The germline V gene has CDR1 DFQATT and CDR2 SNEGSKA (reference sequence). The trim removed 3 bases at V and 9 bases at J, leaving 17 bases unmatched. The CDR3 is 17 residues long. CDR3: CSASGFQPGTSESIQYF. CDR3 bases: TGCAGTGCTAGTGGATTTCAGCCTGGGACTAGCGAGAGCATTCAGTACTTC.

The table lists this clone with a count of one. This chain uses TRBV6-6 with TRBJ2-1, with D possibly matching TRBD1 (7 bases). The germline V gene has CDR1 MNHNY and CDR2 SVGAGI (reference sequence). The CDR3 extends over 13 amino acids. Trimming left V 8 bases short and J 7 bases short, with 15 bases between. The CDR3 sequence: CASGTGAGNEQFF. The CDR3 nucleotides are TGTGCCAGCGGAACAGGGGCGGGGAATGAGCAGTTCTTC.

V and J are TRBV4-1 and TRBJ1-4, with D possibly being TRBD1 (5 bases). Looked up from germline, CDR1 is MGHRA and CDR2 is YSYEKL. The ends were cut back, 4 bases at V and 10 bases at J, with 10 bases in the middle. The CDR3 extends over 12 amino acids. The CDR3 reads CASSPVGGKLFF. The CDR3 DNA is TGCGCCAGCAGCCCCGTGGGGGGAAAACTGTTTTTT.

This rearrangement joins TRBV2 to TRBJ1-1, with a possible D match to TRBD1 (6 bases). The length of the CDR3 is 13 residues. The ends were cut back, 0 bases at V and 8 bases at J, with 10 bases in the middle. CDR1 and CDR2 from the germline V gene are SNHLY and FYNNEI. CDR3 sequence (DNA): TGTGCCAGCAGTGAAGCTGAGGGGGGGGAAGCTTTCTTT. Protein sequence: CASSEAEGGEAFF.

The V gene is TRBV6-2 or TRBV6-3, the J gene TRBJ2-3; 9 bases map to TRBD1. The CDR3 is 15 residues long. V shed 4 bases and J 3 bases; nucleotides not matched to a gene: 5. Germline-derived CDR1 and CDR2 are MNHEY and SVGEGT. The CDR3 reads CASSSWTGATDTQYF. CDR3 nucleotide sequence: TGTGCCAGCAGTTCCTGGACAGGGGCGACAGATACGCAGTATTTT.

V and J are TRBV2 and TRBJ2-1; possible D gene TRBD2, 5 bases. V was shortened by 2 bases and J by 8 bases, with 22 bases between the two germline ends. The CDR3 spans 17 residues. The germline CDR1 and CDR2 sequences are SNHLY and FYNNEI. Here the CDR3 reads CASSETRGRLAGDEQFF. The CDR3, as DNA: TGTGCCAGCAGTGAAACCCGAGGAAGGCTAGCAGGCGATGAGCAGTTCTTC.

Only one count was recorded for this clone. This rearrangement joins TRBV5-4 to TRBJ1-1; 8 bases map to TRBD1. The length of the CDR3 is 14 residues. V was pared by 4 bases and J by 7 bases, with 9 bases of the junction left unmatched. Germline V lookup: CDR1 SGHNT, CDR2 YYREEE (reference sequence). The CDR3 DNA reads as TGTGCCAGCAGCGCGACAGGGGTGGATCTTGAAGCTTTCTTT. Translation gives CASSATGVDLEAFF.

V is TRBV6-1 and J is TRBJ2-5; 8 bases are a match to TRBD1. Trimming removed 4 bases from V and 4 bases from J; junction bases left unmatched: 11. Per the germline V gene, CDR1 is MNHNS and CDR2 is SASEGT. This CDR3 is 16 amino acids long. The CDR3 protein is CASSAISGTGGETQYF. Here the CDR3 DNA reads TGTGCCAGCAGTGCCATATCCGGGACAGGAGGAGAGACCCAGTACTTC.

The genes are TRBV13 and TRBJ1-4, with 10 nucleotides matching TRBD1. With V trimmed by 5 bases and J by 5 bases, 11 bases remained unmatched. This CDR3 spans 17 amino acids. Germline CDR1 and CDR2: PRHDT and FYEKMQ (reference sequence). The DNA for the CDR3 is TGTGCCAGCAGCGCCGTCCCGGGACAGGGGAGGAATGAAAAACTGTTTTTT. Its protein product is CASSAVPGQGRNEKLFF. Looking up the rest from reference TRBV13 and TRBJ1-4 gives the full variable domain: AAGVIQSPRHLIKEKRETATLKCYPIPRHDTVYWYQQGPGQDPQFLISFYEKMQSDKGSIPDRFSAQQFSDYHSELNMSSLELGDSALYFCASSAVPGQGRNEKLFFGSGTQLSVL.

CDR3 region: CASSVEGRGGVLDEQYF. The CDR3 DNA reads as TGTGCCAGCAGCGTAGAGGGGCGAGGGGGAGTTTTGGACGAGCAGTACTTC. The J gene is TRBJ2-7, the V gene TRBV9, with D maybe TRBD1 (6 bases). The length of the CDR3 is 17 residues. Trimming removed 0 bases from V and 5 bases from J, with 21 bases in between. Germline V gene data show CDR1 as SGDLS and CDR2 as YYNGEE.

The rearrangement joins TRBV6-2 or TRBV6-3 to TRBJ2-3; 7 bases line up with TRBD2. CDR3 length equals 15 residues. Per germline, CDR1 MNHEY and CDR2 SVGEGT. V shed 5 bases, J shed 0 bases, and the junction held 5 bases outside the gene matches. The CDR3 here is CASSVIAGSTDTQYF. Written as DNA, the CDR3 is TGTGCCAGCAGTGTGATAGCGGGCAGCACAGATACGCAGTATTTT.

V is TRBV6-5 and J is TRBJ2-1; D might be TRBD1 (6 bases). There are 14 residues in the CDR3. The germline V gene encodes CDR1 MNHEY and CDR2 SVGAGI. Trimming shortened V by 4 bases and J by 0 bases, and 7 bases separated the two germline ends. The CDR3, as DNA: TGTGCCAGCAGTTTACAGGGCTCCTACAATGAGCAGTTCTTC. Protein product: CASSLQGSYNEQFF.

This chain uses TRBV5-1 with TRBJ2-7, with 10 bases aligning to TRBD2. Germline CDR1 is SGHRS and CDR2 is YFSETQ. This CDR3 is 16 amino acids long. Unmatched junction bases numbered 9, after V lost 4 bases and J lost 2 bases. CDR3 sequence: CASSVGGTSVPYEQYF. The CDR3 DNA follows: TGCGCCAGCAGCGTAGGCGGGACTAGCGTACCCTACGAGCAGTACTTC.

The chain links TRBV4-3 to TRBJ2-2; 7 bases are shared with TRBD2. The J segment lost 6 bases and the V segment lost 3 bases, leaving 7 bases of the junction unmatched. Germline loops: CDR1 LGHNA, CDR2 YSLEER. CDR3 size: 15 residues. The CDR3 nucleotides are TGCGCCAGCAGCCAGGAGACTGCGGGAGCCGGGGAGCTGTTTTTT. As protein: CASSQETAGAGELFF.

The CDR3 region is CASSPTLGGAGQNTEAFF. The CDR3 nucleotides are TGTGCCAGCAGCCCTACGTTGGGGGGGGCGGGTCAGAACACTGAAGCTTTCTTT. The chain combines TRBV11-2 with TRBJ1-1; a possible D gene is TRBD1 (6 bases). CDR3 size: 18 residues. Between the trimmed V and J ends, which lost 5 bases and 1 base, there was a span of 23 bases. The germline CDR1 and CDR2 sequences are SGHAT and FQNNGV.

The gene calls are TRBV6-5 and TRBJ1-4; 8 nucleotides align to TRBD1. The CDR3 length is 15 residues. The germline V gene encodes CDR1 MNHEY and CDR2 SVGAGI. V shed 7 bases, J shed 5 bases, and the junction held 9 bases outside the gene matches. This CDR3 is CASKGGRTGNEKLFF. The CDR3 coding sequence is TGTGCCAGCAAGGGCGGCCGGACAGGGAATGAAAAACTGTTTTTT.

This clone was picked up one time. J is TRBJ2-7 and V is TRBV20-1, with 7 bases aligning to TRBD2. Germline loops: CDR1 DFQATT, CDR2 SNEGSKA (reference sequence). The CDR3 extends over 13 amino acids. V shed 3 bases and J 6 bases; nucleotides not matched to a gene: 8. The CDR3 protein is CSASPTSSGEQYF. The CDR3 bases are TGCAGTGCTAGTCCGACTAGCAGTGGCGAGCAGTACTTC.

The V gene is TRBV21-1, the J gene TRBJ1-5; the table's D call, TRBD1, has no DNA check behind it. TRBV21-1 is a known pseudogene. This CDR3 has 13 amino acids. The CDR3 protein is CASVHMSNQPQHF. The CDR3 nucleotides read TGTGCCAGCGTACACATGAGCAATCAGCCCCAGCATTTT.

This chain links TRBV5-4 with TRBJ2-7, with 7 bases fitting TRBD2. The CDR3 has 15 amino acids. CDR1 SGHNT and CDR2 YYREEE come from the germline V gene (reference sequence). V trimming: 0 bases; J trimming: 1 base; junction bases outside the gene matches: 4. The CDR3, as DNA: TGTGCCAGCAGCTTGGATGGCGGGAGATCCTACGAGCAGTACTTC. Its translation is CASSLDGGRSYEQYF.

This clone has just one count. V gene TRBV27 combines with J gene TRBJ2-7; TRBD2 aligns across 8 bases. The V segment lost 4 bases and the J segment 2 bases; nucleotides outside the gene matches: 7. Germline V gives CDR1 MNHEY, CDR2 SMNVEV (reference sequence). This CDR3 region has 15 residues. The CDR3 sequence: CASSSLGSGTYEQYF. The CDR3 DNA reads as TGTGCCAGCAGTTCTCTAGGTAGCGGGACCTACGAGCAGTACTTC.

In nucleotides, the CDR3 is TGCGCCAGCCAGGGGCTAGCGGGAGGAGGGAATGAGCAGTTCTTC. Amino acids: CASQGLAGGGNEQFF. The V call is TRBV5-1, the J call TRBJ2-1, with 11 bases lining up with TRBD2. The germline CDR1 and CDR2 sequences are SGHRS and YFSETQ. The CDR3 extends over 15 amino acids. V dropped 7 bases and J dropped 7; count of bases not matched to a gene: 10.

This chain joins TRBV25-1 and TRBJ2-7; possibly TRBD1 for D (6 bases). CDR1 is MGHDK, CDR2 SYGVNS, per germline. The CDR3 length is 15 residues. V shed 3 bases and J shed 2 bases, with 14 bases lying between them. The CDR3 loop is CASSEAWQGTYEQYF. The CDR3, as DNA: TGTGCCAGCAGTGAGGCATGGCAGGGGACCTACGAGCAGTACTTC.